The subject of this entry is one TCR beta chain. The data were taken from a study of OX40 agonist ivuxolimab in advanced cancers. The CDR3 loop spans 16 amino acids. Trimming removed 6 bases from V and 2 bases from J; junction bases left unmatched: 10. Germline CDR1 is SNHLY and CDR2 is FYNNEI. Produced via immunoSEQ multiplex PCR; TCRdb's table is partial and in-frame only. Here the sample spans fewer than 90,000 clones, 88% being singletons. The material was CD4+ or CD8+ T cells sorted from blood, obtained in a trial of the OX40 agonist ivuxolimab. The receptor's source is an adult with an advanced solid tumor such as melanoma, head and neck, liver or kidney cancer. This chain joins TRBV2 and TRBJ1-3; 7 bases line up with TRBD1. Here the CDR3 reads CASRPDRATTGNTIYF. CDR3 DNA: TGTGCCAGCAGGCCCGACAGGGCTACTACTGGAAACACCATATATTTT.